The 19 T cell receptor beta chains listed next were all sequenced from one sample in a study of regulatory T cells in long-lasting Graves disease. Time point of the sample: newly diagnosed GD, antithyroid drugs for less than 3 months. There was RNA extracted from PBMCs, and the TCR library was made from it. Assembly of TCR beta libraries relied on iRepertoire HTBI primers together with Arm-PCR of CDR3 regions. TCRdb re-called the multiplex PCR reads through MiXCR, storing one row per CDR3 protein. Of approximately 560,000 distinct CDR3 sequences detected, around 15% appear once; the ten largest clones hold about 12%. This sample was shared with a second study, whose subject was T cells in Graves' hyperthyroidism and ophthalmopathy.

The source material was peripheral blood mononuclear cells (PBMCs), sampled at new diagnosis, from a patient treated with antithyroid drugs. The receptors come from a man aged 18 to 30 with Graves disease.

This clonotype was observed many times. The chain is built from TRBV7-9 and TRBJ2-3; perhaps TRBD1 as D (5 bases). Germline CDR1 is SEHNR and CDR2 is FQNEAQ (reference sequence). The CDR3 consists of 13 residues. V was shortened by 0 bases and J by 5 bases, with 6 bases between the two germline ends. The CDR3 nucleotides are TGTGCCAGCAGCTTAGCCAGGGAAGATACGCAGTATTTT. Translating it yields CASSLAREDTQYF.

The chain has TRBV30 and TRBJ2-4; 7 bases fit TRBD1. Germline V lookup: CDR1 GTSNPN, CDR2 SVGIG (reference sequence). The CDR3 covers 17 residues. The V segment lost 1 base and the J segment 0 bases; nucleotides outside the gene matches: 9. CDR3 protein: CAWSASGTVVAKNIQYF. DNA for the CDR3: TGTGCCTGGAGTGCCTCAGGGACAGTGGTAGCCAAAAACATTCAGTACTTC.

This chain connects TRBV5-1 to TRBJ2-2, with D perhaps being TRBD1 or TRBD2 (5 bases each). Trimming pared 4 bases from V and 6 bases from J, leaving 16 bases between. This CDR3 is 15 amino acids long. CDR1 is SGHRS, CDR2 YFSETQ, per germline. The CDR3 sequence: CASSESGYSAGELFF. The CDR3 DNA follows: TGCGCCAGCAGCGAATCAGGGTATAGCGCCGGGGAGCTGTTTTTT.

The chain employs TRBV29-1 and TRBJ1-5, with 8 bases matching TRBD1. Germline CDR1 SQVTM, CDR2 ANQGSEA. The CDR3 extends over 13 amino acids. Trimming cost V 6 bases and J 9 bases; bases outside gene matches: 10. The CDR3: CSVSQGGDRPQHF. In DNA, the CDR3 is TGCAGCGTCTCACAGGGGGGGGATCGGCCCCAGCATTTT.

This clonotype came up many times. The chain employs TRBV28 and TRBJ1-1; weak D call: TRBD1 (6 bases). This CDR3 spans 14 amino acids. Germline values: CDR1 MDHEN, CDR2 SYDVKM. Trimming took 6 bases from V and 1 from J, leaving 12 bases between them. DNA of the CDR3: TGTGCCAGCAGCTGGGGACAACCGAACACTGAAGCTTTCTTT. Protein: CASSWGQPNTEAFF.

The CDR3, as DNA: TGTGCCAGCAGTTACGCCGTTAATGAAAAACTGTTTTTT. Translated, it gives CASSYAVNEKLFF. V is TRBV6-5 and J is TRBJ1-4; unclear D gene. Trimming pared 2 bases from V and 4 bases from J, leaving 5 bases between. The germline CDR1 and CDR2 sequences are MNHEY and SVGAGI. CDR3 length: 13 amino acids.

This clonotype was recorded at least ten times. As DNA, the CDR3 is TGTGCCAGCAGCTTGGGTGTTCCCGGGGAGCTGTTTTTT. Amino acids: CASSLGVPGELFF. V is TRBV13 and J is TRBJ2-2; D gene ambiguous. This CDR3 has 13 residues. V lost 3 bases and J lost 6, with 8 bases in between. Germline-derived CDR1 and CDR2 are PRHDT and FYEKMQ (reference sequence).

The CDR3 DNA follows: TGTGCCAGCAGCTTAGTCCAGGGGGGCGCTGAAGCTTTCTTT. Translated, it gives CASSLVQGGAEAFF. This sequence joins TRBV11-2 and TRBJ1-1, with 7 nucleotides matching TRBD1. The CDR3 loop spans 14 amino acids. CDR1 is SGHAT and CDR2 is FQNNGV in the germline V gene. Trimming cost V 1 base and J 6 bases; bases outside gene matches: 5.

At least ten counts were recorded for this clonotype. The CDR3 DNA reads as TGTGCCAGCAGGAGCCCGGACAGGGCATATGGCTACACCTTC. Translation gives CASRSPDRAYGYTF. The chain employs TRBV6-1 and TRBJ1-2, with 8 bases fitting TRBD1. This CDR3 comprises 14 residues. J lost 5 bases, V lost 6 bases, and 8 bases had no gene match. Germline CDR1 reads MNHNS; CDR2 reads SASEGT.

Ten or more counts support this clonotype. The chain employs TRBV27 and TRBJ2-1, with 7 bases lining up with TRBD1. Germline-derived CDR1 and CDR2 are MNHEY and SMNVEV (reference sequence). Unmatched junction bases numbered 13, after V lost 2 bases and J lost 9 bases. This CDR3 comprises 16 residues. This CDR3 reads CASSLLGLTSGGEQFF. The DNA for the CDR3 is TGTGCCAGCAGTTTACTGGGCCTCACGTCAGGGGGTGAGCAGTTCTTC.

This clonotype was seen at least ten times. The rearrangement links TRBV7-2 to TRBJ1-2, with D unresolved. This CDR3 spans 12 amino acids. Between the trimmed V and J ends, which lost 5 bases and 8 bases, there was a span of 12 bases. The germline CDR1 and CDR2 sequences are SGHTA and FQGNSA. The CDR3 DNA is TGTGCCAGCAGCCGCCTTCGAGCAGGCTACACCTTC. Translating it yields CASSRLRAGYTF.

This rearrangement joins TRBV24-1 to TRBJ1-1; TRBD1 matches 8 bases. V was clipped by 7 bases and J by 4 bases; unmatched bases: 4. This CDR3 is built from 13 residues. The V gene's germline CDR1 is KGHDR and CDR2 SFDVKD. The CDR3 DNA reads as TGTGCCACCAGACAGGGGGTAGGCACTGAAGCTTTCTTT. Protein: CATRQGVGTEAFF.

A word on this clonotype: A much larger clone lies a single base off, so this may be a read error. The chain is built from TRBV12-3 or TRBV12-4 and TRBJ1-1; the D is unclear. The length of the CDR3 is 15 residues. In DNA form, the CDR3 reads TGTGCCAGCCGAATAGTCGGGTTATTGAACACTGAAGCTCTCTTT. Amino acid sequence: CASRIVGLLNTEALF.

This clonotype was seen many times. V is TRBV3-1 and J is TRBJ2-1; 9 bases agree with TRBD2. CDR1 is LGHDT and CDR2 is YNNKEL in the germline V gene (reference sequence). There are 14 residues in the CDR3. V gave up 9 bases and J gave up 7 bases; unmatched junction bases: 10. CDR3 DNA: TGTGCCAGTACCAGGTCTAGCGGGACGAATGAGCAGTTCTTC. It yields the protein CASTRSSGTNEQFF.

This sequence joins TRBV6-1 and TRBJ2-7, with 15 positions matching TRBD2. Germline-derived CDR1 and CDR2 are MNHNS and SASEGT. This CDR3 has 14 amino acids. Germline trimming cut 6 bases from V and 8 bases from J; bases unmatched to any gene: 5. The CDR3 protein is CASRVGLAGGKQYF. As DNA, the CDR3 is TGTGCCAGCAGAGTGGGACTAGCGGGAGGCAAGCAGTACTTC.

This clonotype occurred a few times. The gene calls are TRBV5-1 and TRBJ2-2, with D possibly TRBD1 on 6 matching bases. V was clipped by 2 bases and J by 4 bases, with 12 bases between them. This CDR3 contains 15 residues. Germline CDR1 SGHRS, CDR2 YFSETQ. The CDR3 protein is CASSFRGQITGELFF. CDR3 coding DNA: TGCGCCAGCAGCTTCCGAGGACAGATCACCGGGGAGCTGTTTTTT. The full variable domain, in which reference TRBV5-1 and TRBJ2-2 provide the parts outside the CDR3, is KAGVTQTPRYLIKTRGQQVTLSCSPISGHRSVSWYQQTPGQGLQFLFEYFSETQRNKGNFPGRFSGRQFSNSRSEMNVSTLELGDSALYLCASSFRGQITGELFFGEGSRLTVL.

This clonotype was counted ten times or more. The chain has TRBV11-2 and TRBJ1-4; 7 nucleotides align to TRBD1. V trimming: 6 bases; J trimming: 0 bases; junction bases outside the gene matches: 4. Germline-derived CDR1 and CDR2 are SGHAT and FQNNGV. CDR3 length: 15 residues. The CDR3 nucleotides read TGTGCCAGCAGTCTCGGGACAGCAACTAATGAAAAACTGTTTTTT. Its translation is CASSLGTATNEKLFF.

A remark on this clonotype: A clone one base away is much larger, so this may be a read error. The V gene is TRBV7-3, the J gene TRBJ2-1, with D perhaps TRBD1 or TRBD2 (5 bases each). V was cut by 2 bases and J by 10 bases, with 21 bases left in between. The germline V gene has CDR1 SGHTA and CDR2 FQGTGA. The CDR3 is 16 residues long. The CDR3 DNA reads as TGTGCCAGCAGCTTACTGGGGACCCCTCTTCCGGGCGAGCAGTTCTTC. Translating it yields CASSLLGTPLPGEQFF.

The sample holds many counts of this clonotype. The V gene is TRBV18, the J gene TRBJ1-1; the match to TRBD1 covers 7 bases. Germline trimming cut 4 bases from V and 4 bases from J; bases unmatched to any gene: 6. This CDR3 comprises 14 residues. CDR1 is KGHSH, CDR2 LQKENI, per germline. The CDR3 nucleotides are TGTGCCAGCTCACTCGACAGGGTTCGCACTGAAGCTTTCTTT. This gives the protein CASSLDRVRTEAFF.